Listed below are T cell receptor beta chains from one sample, sequenced in a study of cytomegalovirus exposure and HLA in healthy donors. TCRdb's copy holds only in-frame clones and misses some; the assay was immunoSEQ multiplex PCR. Found here are about 140,000 clones, just under 80% of them singletons; the top ten hold approximately 4.3%. Sequences were obtained from PBMCs. The receptors were sampled from a man in his thirties or forties in good health. CDR3s include the opening cysteine and the closing phenylalanine or tryptophan. The order of the fields is D gene, J gene, V gene, clone size, CDR3 protein, CDR3 DNA. D genes are given only for firm matches. The listing skips clone size in some rows; elsewhere it reads once, few, many or a size class.

>TRBD2|TRBJ2-7|TRBV12-5|-
CASGLVLGTSGYEQYF
TGTGCTAGTGGTTTGGTACTCGGGACTAGCGGCTACGAGCAGTACTTC
>TRBD2|TRBJ2-2|TRBV4-3|once
CASSQDSAGGLSGELFF
TGCGCCAGCAGCCAAGATTCTGCGGGAGGGTTGAGCGGGGAGCTGTTTTTT
>TRBD2|TRBJ2-2|TRBV7-2|-
CASSSQERGLELFF
TGTGCCAGCAGCTCTCAGGAGCGGGGGCTGGAGCTGTTTTTT
>-|TRBJ2-7|TRBV5-4|once
CASSLPGFREQYF
TGTGCCAGCAGCCTTCCAGGGTTCCGCGAGCAGTACTTC
>-|TRBJ2-1|TRBV28|-
CASSSLFGNEQFF
TGTGCCAGCAGTTCCCTCTTCGGGAACGAGCAGTTCTTC
>TRBD2|TRBJ2-1|TRBV5-8|once
CASSLAITSEYNEQFF
TGTGCCAGCAGCTTGGCTATCACTAGCGAGTACAATGAGCAGTTCTTC
>-|TRBJ2-2|TRBV5-6|-
CASSFGGMGTGELFF
TGTGCCAGCAGCTTTGGAGGGATGGGGACCGGGGAGCTGTTTTTT
>-|TRBJ2-1|TRBV29-1|-
CSVEGLDLYNEQFF
TGCAGCGTTGAGGGCTTGGATCTCTACAATGAGCAGTTCTTC
>-|TRBJ2-1|TRBV5-6|-
CASNPLANSYNEQFF
TGTGCCAGCAACCCCCTAGCGAACTCCTACAATGAGCAGTTCTTC
>TRBD1|TRBJ1-1|TRBV4-1|-
CASSQDPGQDKAFF
TGCGCCAGCAGCCAGGACCCGGGACAGGATAAAGCTTTCTTT
>-|TRBJ2-7|TRBV11-2|-
CASSPDYAEYEQYF
TGTGCCAGCAGCCCTGATTACGCGGAATACGAGCAGTACTTC
>-|TRBJ2-1|TRBV28|-
CASSPVAPSLSNEQFF
TGTGCCAGCAGTCCCGTAGCCCCTTCACTTAGTAATGAGCAGTTCTTC
>TRBD1|TRBJ1-1|TRBV7-9|-
CASNLGDRPNTEAFF
TGTGCCAGCAACCTTGGGGACAGGCCGAACACTGAAGCTTTCTTT
>TRBD1|TRBJ2-1|TRBV9|-
CASSGQGGPYNEQFF
TGTGCCAGCAGCGGACAGGGGGGCCCCTACAATGAGCAGTTCTTC
>-|TRBJ2-7|TRBV5-4|-
CASSLGRQGIYEQYF
TGTGCCAGCAGCTTGGGGCGGCAGGGTATCTACGAGCAGTACTTC
>TRBD2|TRBJ2-1|TRBV9|once
CASSVPSGSVNEQFF
TGTGCCAGCAGCGTACCTAGCGGGTCGGTCAATGAGCAGTTCTTC
>TRBD2|TRBJ2-7|TRBV6-5|-
CASSQRLAGVYEQYF
TGTGCCAGCAGTCAACGCCTAGCGGGCGTCTACGAGCAGTACTTC
>-|TRBJ2-5|TRBV27|-
CASRGGGGEETQYF
TGTGCCAGCAGGGGAGGGGGAGGAGAAGAGACCCAGTACTTC
>TRBD2|TRBJ2-2|TRBV4-3|few
CASSSAASGMSGELFF
TGCGCCAGCAGCTCCGCGGCTAGCGGGATGAGCGGGGAGCTGTTTTTT
>TRBD1|TRBJ1-5|TRBV28|-
CASILTGGGQPQHF
TGTGCCAGCATCCTGACAGGGGGCGGTCAGCCCCAGCATTTT
>TRBD1|TRBJ2-7|TRBV19|-
CASRGQGRTYEQYF
TGTGCCAGTAGGGGACAGGGGCGTACCTACGAGCAGTACTTC
>-|TRBJ2-7|TRBV5-4|-
CASSQDSDEQYF
TGTGCCAGCAGCCAAGACTCGGACGAGCAGTACTTC
>TRBD2|TRBJ2-3|TRBV7-9|-
CASSRSGRGADTQYF
TGTGCCAGCAGTCGGAGCGGGAGGGGTGCAGATACGCAGTATTTT
>TRBD2|TRBJ2-1|TRBV11-2|-
CASRKLAGGHNEQFF
TGTGCCAGCAGAAAACTAGCGGGAGGCCACAATGAGCAGTTCTTC
>-|TRBJ2-5|TRBV6-1|-
CASRGLNQETQYF
TGTGCCAGCAGGGGCCTGAACCAAGAGACCCAGTACTTC
>-|TRBJ1-5|TRBV6-1|-
CASSRGSNQPQHF
TGTGCCAGCAGCAGGGGAAGCAATCAGCCCCAGCATTTT
>-|TRBJ2-1|TRBV18|-
CASSDSVGAYNEQFF
TGTGCCAGCTCCGATAGCGTCGGCGCTTACAATGAGCAGTTCTTC
>-|TRBJ2-5|TRBV9|-
CASSAGGTRETQYF
TGTGCCAGCAGCGCCGGTGGGACTCGGGAGACCCAGTACTTC